These 9 T cell receptor beta chains were all obtained from the same sample, sequenced in a study of blood T cell repertoires in COVID-19. Libraries were prepared by immunoSEQ multiplex PCR; TCRdb keeps only in-frame clonotypes and omits some of them. The sample holds roughly 200,000 clones, about 83% seen once. Sequencing input: peripheral blood. The receptors stem from a man aged 35 to 55 with active or convalescent COVID-19.

This rearrangement joins TRBV24-1 to TRBJ1-5, with 10 nucleotides matching TRBD1. CDR1 is KGHDR and CDR2 is SFDVKD in the germline V gene. J was trimmed by 4 bases and V by 4 bases; bases with no gene match: 6. The CDR3 is 16 amino acids. The CDR3, as DNA: TGTGCCACCAGTGACTCCGGGACAGGGGAAAATCAGCCCCAGCATTTT. It codes for CATSDSGTGENQPQHF.

CDR3 in DNA: TGTGCCAGCAGCTTAGAATGGAGGGGAGCTGAAGCTTTCTTT. Residues: CASSLEWRGAEAFF. The chain employs TRBV11-2 and TRBJ1-1; D perhaps matches TRBD1 (5 bases). V lost 0 bases, J lost 6 bases, and 11 bases lay in between. Per the germline V gene, CDR1 is SGHAT and CDR2 is FQNNGV. This CDR3 contains 14 residues.

The chain recombines TRBV4-1 with TRBJ1-2; the D gene is possibly TRBD1 (6 bases). V was cut by 2 bases and J by 4 bases, with 11 bases left in between. In germline, CDR1 is MGHRA, CDR2 YSYEKL. The CDR3 runs 14 residues. The CDR3 nucleotides read TGCGCCAGCAGCCAACTTACAGGGTCCTATGGCTACACCTTC. It is translated as CASSQLTGSYGYTF.

V usage is TRBV29-1 and J usage is TRBJ2-7, with D possibly matching TRBD1 (6 bases). Between the trimmed V and J ends, which lost 0 bases and 4 bases, there was a span of 7 bases. The CDR3 is made up of 12 amino acids. CDR1 and CDR2 (germline): SQVTM, ANQGSEA. In DNA, the CDR3 is TGCAGCGTTGAAGAACAGGGTTACGAGCAGTACTTC. Encoded protein: CSVEEQGYEQYF.

Ten or more counts support this clone. CDR3 sequence reads: CAWVGQGSSNQPQHF. CDR3 bases: TGTGCCTGGGTCGGACAGGGTAGTAGCAATCAGCCCCAGCATTTT. The genes are TRBV30 and TRBJ1-5; 8 positions agree with TRBD1. There are 15 residues in the CDR3. CDR1 GTSNPN and CDR2 SVGIG come from the germline V gene (reference sequence). The trim removed 5 bases at V and 0 bases at J, leaving 6 bases unmatched.

The J gene is TRBJ1-2, the V gene TRBV14; D uncertain. Trimming took off 2 bases at V and 3 bases at J, with 19 bases between the two ends. Germline V gene lookup returns CDR1 SGHDN and CDR2 FVKESK. CDR3 size: 17 residues. The CDR3 reads CASSQFPTEGVHYGYTF. CDR3 bases: TGTGCCAGCAGCCAATTTCCAACTGAGGGAGTGCACTATGGCTACACCTTC.

The chain uses TRBV9 and TRBJ2-2; D perhaps matches TRBD2 (6 bases). This CDR3 contains 12 residues. Germline CDR1 reads SGDLS; CDR2 reads YYNGEE. Trimming took 4 bases from V and 6 from J, leaving 7 bases between them. For the CDR3, the DNA is TGTGCCAGCAGCCCGGGGGCCGGGGAGCTGTTTTTT. It specifies CASSPGAGELFF. Combining the CDR3 with reference TRBV9 and TRBJ2-2 gives the whole variable domain DSGVTQTPKHLITATGQRVTLRCSPRSGDLSVYWYQQSLDQGLQFLIQYYNGEERAKGNILERFSAQQFPDLHSELNLSSLELGDSALYFCASSPGAGELFFGEGSRLTVL.

V is TRBV9 and J is TRBJ1-1; TRBD1 agrees at 7 bases. J lost 4 bases, V lost 0 bases, and 3 bases had no gene match. Germline V CDR1 and CDR2: SGDLS, YYNGEE. The CDR3 sequence is 14 residues long. The CDR3 protein is CASSVGDRPTEAFF. The CDR3 coding sequence is TGTGCCAGCAGCGTAGGGGACAGACCCACTGAAGCTTTCTTT.

The chain uses TRBV6-5 and TRBJ1-6, with D possibly TRBD1 on 6 matching bases. The germline V gene encodes CDR1 MNHEY and CDR2 SVGAGI. The CDR3 spans 14 residues. V shed 9 bases and J shed 0 bases, with 9 bases lying between them. Here the CDR3 DNA reads TGTGCCAGTCCAGGGGACTCCTATAATTCACCCCTCCACTTT. Amino acids: CASPGDSYNSPLHF.